Below, one T cell receptor beta chain is given with its context. PCR amplification relied on 60 Vbeta primers (plus 13 Jbeta primers). The assay was immunoSEQ multiplex PCR, and TCRdb's table has in-frame clones only and misses some. In the table there are approximately 160,000 clones, 70% to 85% of which are singletons. The sample belongs to a study of cytomegalovirus exposure and HLA in healthy donors. The V and J ends lost 7 bases and 0 bases respectively, with 13 bases between them. The CDR3 is 15 residues long. The germline V gene has CDR1 MNHEY and CDR2 SVGAGI. V is TRBV6-5 and J is TRBJ1-3, with a tentative D call TRBD1 (6 bases). Sequencing used PBMCs. This sequence originates from a woman in her 30s in good health and CMV-seropositive. DNA of the CDR3: TGTGCCAGCACCAACCCAGGGGTCTCTGGAAACACCATATATTTT. It translates to CASTNPGVSGNTIYF.